This TCR beta chain was sequenced during a study of cytomegalovirus exposure and HLA in healthy donors. Study in general: It was reported in a later analysis that the same platform had been used for the roughly 130 validation repertoires as for the approximately 670 first-cohort repertoires.

Study results and limitations: One later analysis, an examination of the roughly 130 validation repertoires, found that first-cohort TCR clusters tended to co-occur in them. Specificity of three CMV-associated chains for CMV antigens was verified in vitro.

The protocol was immunoSEQ multiplex PCR, while the TCRdb copy is restricted to in-frame clones and leaves out a portion. The sample holds about 98,000 clones, about 95% seen once. Of note for this clone: Its specificity is not known.

This CDR3 is 14 amino acids long. In germline, CDR1 is SGHNT, CDR2 YYREEE (reference sequence). Losses at the gene ends were 1 base for V and 4 bases for J; bases not matched to a gene: 2. Separate from the roughly 700-subject first cohort was the approximately 130-subject validation cohort, to which the donors belonged. The V and J genes are TRBV5-4 and TRBJ2-7; 10 bases match TRBD2. The sequence derives from a woman under 30 in good health and CMV-seronegative. The sample taken for sequencing was PBMCs. CDR3 coding DNA: TGTGCCAGCAGCTTGACTAGCGGGGCTTACGAGCAGTACTTC. It specifies CASSLTSGAYEQYF.